This section outlines one T cell receptor (beta chain) sequence together with its context. Its antigen is still unknown. These data come from a study of OX40 agonist ivuxolimab in advanced cancers. Overall study: Under the entry rules, prior anti-PD-1, anti-PD-L1 or anti-CTLA-4 therapy was allowed, and about 40% had some. Regarding the study as a whole: Low levels of normalized T-cell clonal expansion also appeared in some nonresponders.

Using immunoSEQ multiplex PCR, the repertoire was profiled, and TCRdb retains in-frame clones only, with some absent. The sample yields 60,000 to 70,000 clones, roughly 80% seen once. Trimming stripped 10 bases from V and 5 bases from J, with 14 bases between. The CDR3 has 12 amino acids. The germline gives CDR1 ENHRY, CDR2 SYGVKD. This TCR derives from an adult with an advanced solid tumor such as melanoma, head and neck, liver or kidney cancer. The chain is built from TRBV10-3 and TRBJ1-1; TRBD1 might be the D (5 bases). The source was CD4+ or CD8+ T cells sorted from blood, collected in a trial of the OX40 agonist ivuxolimab. The CDR3 DNA reads TGTGCCACCCGGATGGGGGAGACTGAAGCTTTCTTT. This codes for CATRMGETEAFF.